Following are 22 T cell receptor beta chains from one sample sequenced in a study of graft-versus-host responses after intestinal transplantation. The table came from immunoSEQ multiplex PCR; TCRdb's copy has only in-frame clones and leaves some out. Found here are roughly 4,000 clones, 84% of them singletons; the top ten hold approximately 7%. Documented time point: postoperative day 105 after intestinal transplantation (dayNNNN = postoperative day). Processing of graft tissue released intraepithelial and lamina propria lymphocytes. The sample was ileum tissue, taken 105 days after intestinal transplantation. These receptors were collected from a human patient who received an intestinal transplant, so some T cells may come from the graft donor.

The chain employs TRBV7-3 and TRBJ2-5; the match to TRBD1 covers 7 bases. Unmatched junction bases numbered 12, after V lost 5 bases and J lost 3 bases. The CDR3 is made up of 16 amino acids. Germline CDR1 SGHTA, CDR2 FQGTGA. The CDR3 sequence: CASSLGTVPFEETQYF. CDR3 DNA sequence: TGTGCCAGCAGCCTGGGGACAGTACCCTTTGAAGAGACCCAGTACTTC.

J is TRBJ1-1 and V is TRBV7-6; D remains unclear. CDR3 length: 13 residues. CDR1 is SGHVS and CDR2 is FNYEAQ in the germline V gene. The ends were cut back, 2 bases at V and 1 base at J, with 5 bases in the middle. The CDR3 DNA reads TGTGCCAGCAGCTTAACGAGGAACACTGAAGCTTTCTTT. Translation gives CASSLTRNTEAFF.

J is TRBJ2-5 and V is TRBV30, with 10 bases aligning to TRBD2. V was pared by 7 bases and J by 2 bases, with 7 bases of the junction left unmatched. This CDR3 region has 14 residues. CDR1 GTSNPN and CDR2 SVGIG come from the germline V gene (reference sequence). CDR3 amino acids: CAFTGTSVQETQYF. Here the CDR3 DNA reads TGTGCCTTCACCGGGACTAGCGTTCAAGAGACCCAGTACTTC.

The V and J genes are TRBV5-1 and TRBJ2-6; D is unclear. Germline V gene data show CDR1 as SGHRS and CDR2 as YFSETQ. V lost 1 base and J lost 0, with 8 bases in between. CDR3 length: 16 amino acids. The DNA for the CDR3 is TGCGCCAGCAGCTTGAAGGTGACCTCTGGGGCCAACGTCCTGACTTTC. It codes for CASSLKVTSGANVLTF.

The chain links TRBV6-1 to TRBJ2-4, with 9 bases lining up with TRBD1. The CDR3 spans 15 residues. Germline V gene lookup returns CDR1 MNHNS and CDR2 SASEGT. J was trimmed by 8 bases and V by 3 bases; bases with no gene match: 8. This CDR3 reads CASSDTTGGRDIQYF. In DNA, the CDR3 is TGTGCCAGCAGTGATACAACAGGGGGCAGAGACATTCAGTACTTC.

This chain uses TRBV27 with TRBJ2-5; D is unresolved. Germline V CDR1 and CDR2: MNHEY, SMNVEV (reference sequence). V was trimmed by 5 bases and J by 5 bases, leaving 3 bases between them. CDR3 length equals 10 residues. Here the CDR3 DNA reads TGTGCCAGCAGTGCGGAGACCCAGTACTTC. Protein: CASSAETQYF.

The V gene is TRBV7-6, the J gene TRBJ2-6; TRBD1 matches 10 bases. The CDR3 is 18 residues long. J lost 4 bases, V lost 6 bases, and 12 bases had no gene match. Per the germline V gene, CDR1 is SGHVS and CDR2 is FNYEAQ. DNA of the CDR3: TGTGCCAGCAGTCGTGTCGGGACAGGGGTGGGAGGGGCCAACGTCCTGACTTTC. This gives the protein CASSRVGTGVGGANVLTF.

J is TRBJ2-1 and V is TRBV14; D call uncertain. Trimming left V 1 base short and J 0 bases short, with 13 bases between. The germline V gene encodes CDR1 SGHDN and CDR2 FVKESK. The CDR3 totals 17 residues. The CDR3 DNA sequence: TGTGCCAGCAGCCAAGTCCCATACTGCTGCTCCTACAATGAGCAGTTCTTC. Its protein is CASSQVPYCCSYNEQFF.

The CDR3 DNA follows: TGCAGCGTTGAATTGGGGGTGACCAGCTCCTACGAGCAGTACTTC. This sequence encodes CSVELGVTSSYEQYF. The rearrangement uses TRBV29-1 and TRBJ2-7; perhaps D is TRBD1 or TRBD2 (5 bases each). Germline values: CDR1 SQVTM, CDR2 ANQGSEA. The CDR3 sequence is 15 residues long. Deletions cut 2 bases from V and 0 bases from J, with 14 bases between.

The chain couples TRBV19 to TRBJ2-5; 8 bases are shared with TRBD1. With V trimmed by 5 bases and J by 3 bases, 8 bases remained unmatched. CDR1 is LNHDA and CDR2 is SQIVND in the germline V gene (reference sequence). The CDR3 length is 15 residues. The CDR3 DNA reads TGTGCCAGTAGTGAGGACAGGGATCACGAAGAGACCCAGTACTTC. Translated, it gives CASSEDRDHEETQYF. The full variable domain, rest sourced from reference TRBV19 and TRBJ2-5, is DGGITQSPKYLFRKEGQNVTLSCEQNLNHDAMYWYRQDPGQGLRLIYYSQIVNDFQKGDIAEGYSVSREKKESFPLTVTSAQKNPTAFYLCASSEDRDHEETQYFGPGTRLLVL.

V usage is TRBV19 and J usage is TRBJ2-3; D not certain. The CDR3 is made up of 13 amino acids. Germline V CDR1 and CDR2: LNHDA, SQIVND (reference sequence). With 2 bases removed from V and 1 base from J, the gap between germline ends came to 4 bases. CDR3 sequence: CASSIWGTDTQYF. The CDR3 DNA sequence: TGTGCCAGTAGTATATGGGGCACAGATACGCAGTATTTT.

The genes are TRBV9 and TRBJ2-1, with 9 nucleotides matching TRBD1. This CDR3 region has 15 residues. J lost 7 bases, V lost 6 bases, and 11 bases had no gene match. Looked up from germline, CDR1 is SGDLS and CDR2 is YYNGEE. CDR3 amino acids: CASNMRQGVGNEQFF. The CDR3 DNA is TGTGCCAGCAATATGAGACAGGGGGTCGGAAATGAGCAGTTCTTC. The full variable domain, its missing parts supplied by reference TRBV9 and TRBJ2-1, is DSGVTQTPKHLITATGQRVTLRCSPRSGDLSVYWYQQSLDQGLQFLIQYYNGEERAKGNILERFSAQQFPDLHSELNLSSLELGDSALYFCASNMRQGVGNEQFFGPGTRLTVL.

The V call is TRBV18, the J call TRBJ2-7; 7 positions agree with TRBD2. The trim removed 3 bases at V and 10 bases at J, leaving 12 bases unmatched. This CDR3 contains 14 residues. Germline V gene lookup returns CDR1 KGHSH and CDR2 LQKENI. The CDR3 loop reads CASSPLGRGPGQYF. CDR3 in DNA: TGTGCCAGCTCACCCCTGGGGAGGGGTCCCGGACAGTACTTC.

This chain links TRBV19 with TRBJ1-5; the match to TRBD1 covers 7 bases. The V segment lost 5 bases and the J segment 11 bases; nucleotides outside the gene matches: 12. This CDR3 is built from 14 residues. In germline, CDR1 is LNHDA, CDR2 SQIVND (reference sequence). The CDR3 is CASSSRQGQLAQHF. CDR3 DNA: TGTGCCAGTAGTTCCCGACAGGGCCAATTGGCCCAGCATTTT.

This clone came up once. An end of the junction does not agree with germline; a read error may underlie this. The J gene is TRBJ1-3, the V gene TRBV5-5; D is possibly TRBD1 (6 bases). The germline gives CDR1 SGHKS, CDR2 YYEKEE (reference sequence). The CDR3 sequence is 15 residues long. CDR3 protein: CASSHREGRGNAIYF. The CDR3, as DNA: TGTGCCAGCAGCCACAGGGAGGGAAGAGGAAACGCCATATATTTT.

The chain employs TRBV7-2 and TRBJ1-2, with unresolved D. V shed 1 base and J shed 3 bases, with 3 bases lying between them. The CDR3 length is 12 residues. Germline V gene data show CDR1 as SGHTA and CDR2 as FQGNSA. In DNA, the CDR3 is TGTGCCAGCAGCTTAGGACACTATGGCTACACCTTC. This sequence encodes CASSLGHYGYTF.

The chain couples TRBV7-9 to TRBJ2-7, with D maybe TRBD2 (5 bases). Germline values: CDR1 SEHNR, CDR2 FQNEAQ (reference sequence). CDR3 length: 14 amino acids. Between the trimmed V and J ends, which lost 2 bases and 4 bases, there was a span of 12 bases. The CDR3 DNA reads as TGTGCCAGCAGCTTAATTAGCGAGAAATACGAGCAGTACTTC. It yields the protein CASSLISEKYEQYF.

This clone was seen once. V gene TRBV19 combines with J gene TRBJ2-3, with D perhaps TRBD1 (7 bases). The CDR3 has 15 residues. Germline CDR1 LNHDA, CDR2 SQIVND (reference sequence). Trimming pared 3 bases from V and 5 bases from J, leaving 15 bases between. CDR3 in amino acids: CASSITGRGEDTQYF. The CDR3 DNA reads TGTGCCAGTAGTATTACCGGCAGGGGGGAAGATACGCAGTATTTT.

This clone was detected once. J is TRBJ1-5 and V is TRBV7-2; TRBD1 matches 8 bases. Trimming took 2 bases from V and 8 from J; bases not matched to a gene: 5. In germline, CDR1 is SGHTA, CDR2 FQGNSA. The CDR3 is 14 residues long. In nucleotides, the CDR3 is TGTGCCAGCAGCTTAAGGGACAGGACGGAGCCCCAGCATTTT. Translation gives CASSLRDRTEPQHF.

The chain carries TRBV25-1 and TRBJ2-7; 9 bases match TRBD1. V trimming: 5 bases; J trimming: 1 base; junction bases outside the gene matches: 3. The germline gives CDR1 MGHDK, CDR2 SYGVNS. The CDR3 totals 14 residues. The CDR3 region is CASSTTGGSYEQYF. The CDR3 nucleotides read TGTGCCAGCAGTACGACAGGGGGGTCCTACGAGCAGTACTTC.

The rearrangement links TRBV19 to TRBJ1-6; D unclear. The germline V and J ends were trimmed by 1 base and 8 bases, with 6 bases remaining between them. CDR3 length: 13 amino acids. CDR1 is LNHDA and CDR2 is SQIVND in the germline V gene (reference sequence). The CDR3 region has the DNA TGTGCCAGTAGTATAGGGCTTGATTCACCCCTCCACTTT. This codes for CASSIGLDSPLHF.

V is TRBV7-9 and J is TRBJ1-1, with D perhaps matching TRBD1 (5 bases). CDR1 is SEHNR and CDR2 is FQNEAQ in the germline V gene (reference sequence). The CDR3 is 13 residues long. V was cut by 5 bases and J by 3 bases, with 10 bases left in between. The CDR3 DNA reads TGTGCCAGCAGCCAAGGGGATTACACTGAAGCTTTCTTT. This encodes CASSQGDYTEAFF. The complete variable domain, with remaining parts taken from reference TRBV7-9 and TRBJ1-1, reads DTGVSQNPRHKITKRGQNVTFRCDPISEHNRLYWYRQTLGQGPEFLTYFQNEAQLEKSRLLSDRFSAERPKGSFSTLEIQRTEQGDSAMYLCASSQGDYTEAFFGQGTRLTVV.